A selection of T cell receptor beta chains follows, all from one sample in a study of radiation and T cells in renal cell carcinoma. Using immunoSEQ multiplex PCR, the repertoire was profiled, and TCRdb retains in-frame clones only, with some absent. The sample comprises some 110,000 clones, roughly four fifths of which are singletons, and under 4% rests with the top ten. This specimen was blood, taken from a patient whose treatment included radiotherapy and nephrectomy. The receptor source for this set is a woman aged 55 to 70 with renal cell carcinoma. Both conserved end residues are part of each CDR3. The D gene is left open where the match is weak. Clone size is shown for a subset of rows, as once, few, many or a class of expanded clone.

clone_size	d_call	v_call	j_call	cdr3_aa	cdr3_nt
-	TRBD1	TRBV10-1	TRBJ2-7	CATGQGGEQYF	TGCGCCACCGGACAGGGGGGCGAGCAGTACTTC
-	-	TRBV30	TRBJ1-2	CAFQIIYGYTF	TGTGCCTTCCAGATTATCTATGGCTACACCTTC
-	TRBD2	TRBV2	TRBJ2-7	CASSDVLAGGRYEQYF	TGTGCCAGCAGCGACGTACTAGCGGGAGGTCGCTACGAGCAGTACTTC
-	-	TRBV5-6	TRBJ1-4	CASSLGPGETNEKLFF	TGTGCCAGCAGCTTGGGACCGGGAGAAACTAATGAAAAACTGTTTTTT
-	-	TRBV11-3	TRBJ1-1	CASSLGGRGTEAFF	TGTGCCAGCAGCTTAGGCGGGAGAGGAACTGAAGCTTTCTTT
-	-	TRBV9	TRBJ2-2	CASSDEGSGELFF	TGTGCCAGCAGCGACGAGGGGTCCGGGGAGCTGTTTTTT
-	TRBD2	TRBV7-2	TRBJ2-5	CASSLDQLAGAQETQYF	TGTGCCAGCAGCTTGGACCAACTAGCGGGAGCCCAAGAGACCCAGTACTTC
-	-	TRBV11-2	TRBJ1-1	CASSSFLGQGKVPEAFF	TGTGCCAGCAGCTCCTTCCTCGGGCAGGGGAAGGTCCCTGAAGCTTTCTTT
-	TRBD2	TRBV5-1	TRBJ2-1	CASRLSGEHGEQFF	TGCGCCAGCAGACTTAGCGGGGAACACGGTGAGCAGTTCTTC
once	-	TRBV27	TRBJ1-6	CASSPGRANSPLHF	TGTGCCAGCAGCCCTGGACGGGCAAATTCACCCCTCCACTTT
-	TRBD1	TRBV5-1	TRBJ1-1	CASADTGDSEAFF	TGCGCCAGCGCGGACACAGGGGACAGTGAAGCTTTCTTT
once	-	TRBV14	TRBJ1-3	CASSPPFGAHSGNTIYF	TGTGCCAGCAGCCCCCCCTTCGGGGCGCACTCTGGAAACACCATATATTTT
-	-	TRBV28	TRBJ2-6	CASSLPGDLKANVLTF	TGTGCCAGCAGTTTACCAGGGGATCTGAAGGCCAACGTCCTGACTTTC
-	-	TRBV29-1	TRBJ2-7	CSIRTVSYEQYF	TGCAGCATAAGGACAGTCTCCTACGAGCAGTACTTC
once	TRBD1	TRBV5-8	TRBJ2-7	CASSPVGTGYEQYF	TGTGCCAGCAGCCCCGTGGGGACAGGGTACGAGCAGTACTTC
-	TRBD1	TRBV7-2	TRBJ2-1	CASSTVQGANEQFF	TGTGCCAGCAGCACCGTACAGGGGGCGAATGAGCAGTTCTTC
-	-	TRBV29-1	TRBJ2-7	CSALERKGVYEQYF	TGCAGCGCCCTAGAGAGAAAGGGGGTTTACGAGCAGTACTTC
-	-	TRBV21-1	TRBJ2-2	CASSKATSGSTNTGELFF	TGTGCCAGCAGCAAAGCGACTAGCGGGTCAACGAACACCGGGGAGCTGTTTTTT
-	-	TRBV5-1	TRBJ1-1	CASSEGYTEAFF	TGCGCCAGCAGTGAGGGGTACACTGAAGCTTTCTTT
-	TRBD2	TRBV5-1	TRBJ2-5	CASSLALAGGETQYF	TGCGCCAGCAGCTTGGCGCTAGCGGGGGGTGAGACCCAGTACTTC
-	-	TRBV11-2	TRBJ1-5	CASSLDRWGTQPQHF	TGTGCCAGCAGCTTAGATCGATGGGGAACTCAGCCCCAGCATTTT
-	-	TRBV4-1	TRBJ1-1	CASSQIGEGTEAFF	TGCGCCAGCAGCCAAATAGGGGAGGGCACTGAAGCTTTCTTT
-	-	TRBV7-9	TRBJ1-1	CASSNPTGSPGENTEAFF	TGTGCCAGCAGCAATCCAACCGGGTCCCCCGGGGAGAACACTGAAGCTTTCTTT
-	-	TRBV9	TRBJ1-6	CASSVEPGVDSPLHF	TGTGCCAGCAGCGTAGAGCCAGGGGTGGATTCACCCCTCCACTTT
-	-	TRBV11-2	TRBJ2-7	CASSLDLRDEQYF	TGTGCCAGCAGCTTAGATCTAAGGGACGAGCAGTACTTC
-	TRBD2	TRBV4-1	TRBJ2-3	CASSQPTKRGSTDTQYF	TGCGCCAGCAGCCAACCAACCAAGCGGGGCTCCACAGATACGCAGTATTTT
-	TRBD2	TRBV30	TRBJ2-1	CAWSGTSGGQFF	TGTGCCTGGAGTGGGACTAGCGGGGGGCAGTTCTTC
-	-	TRBV7-6	TRBJ2-5	CASSSALSWTQYF	TGTGCCAGCAGCTCCGCCTTGAGTTGGACCCAGTACTTC
few	-	TRBV4-1	TRBJ1-2	CASSPKFLIADTNYGYTF	TGCGCCAGCAGCCCCAAGTTTTTAATAGCCGACACTAACTATGGCTACACCTTC
-	-	TRBV28	TRBJ2-3	CASSNEDTQYF	TGTGCCAGCAGTAACGAGGATACGCAGTATTTT